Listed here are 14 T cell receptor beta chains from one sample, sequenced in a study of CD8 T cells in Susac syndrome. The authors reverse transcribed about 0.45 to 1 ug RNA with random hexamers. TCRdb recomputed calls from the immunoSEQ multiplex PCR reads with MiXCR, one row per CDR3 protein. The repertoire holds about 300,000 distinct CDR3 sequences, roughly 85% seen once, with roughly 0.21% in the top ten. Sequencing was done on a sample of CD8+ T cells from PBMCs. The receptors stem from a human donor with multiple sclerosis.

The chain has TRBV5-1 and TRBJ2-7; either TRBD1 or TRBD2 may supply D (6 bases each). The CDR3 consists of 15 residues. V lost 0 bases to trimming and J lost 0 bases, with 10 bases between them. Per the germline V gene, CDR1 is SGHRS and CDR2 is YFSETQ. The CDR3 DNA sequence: TGCGCCAGCAGCTTGGCGGGGGACAACTCCTACGAGCAGTACTTC. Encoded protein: CASSLAGDNSYEQYF.

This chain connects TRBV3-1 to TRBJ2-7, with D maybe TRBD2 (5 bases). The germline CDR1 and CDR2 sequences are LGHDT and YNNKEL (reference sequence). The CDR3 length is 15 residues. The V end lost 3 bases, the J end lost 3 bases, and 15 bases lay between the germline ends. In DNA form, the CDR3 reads TGTGCCAGCAGCCAGCCTGCTGAGGGATTCTACGAGCAGTACTTC. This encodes CASSQPAEGFYEQYF.

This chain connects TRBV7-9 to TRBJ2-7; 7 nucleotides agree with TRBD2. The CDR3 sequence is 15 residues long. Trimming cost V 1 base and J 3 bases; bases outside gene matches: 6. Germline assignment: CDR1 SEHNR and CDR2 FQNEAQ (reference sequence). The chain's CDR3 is CASSLVGGRGYEQYF. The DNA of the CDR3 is TGTGCCAGCAGCTTAGTCGGTGGGAGGGGCTACGAGCAGTACTTC.

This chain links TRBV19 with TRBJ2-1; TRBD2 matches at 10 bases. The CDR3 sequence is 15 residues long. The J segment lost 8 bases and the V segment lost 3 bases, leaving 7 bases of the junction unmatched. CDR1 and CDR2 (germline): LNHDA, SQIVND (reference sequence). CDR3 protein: CASSIGSGRFDEQFF. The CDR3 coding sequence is TGTGCCAGTAGTATTGGTAGCGGGAGGTTCGATGAGCAGTTCTTC.

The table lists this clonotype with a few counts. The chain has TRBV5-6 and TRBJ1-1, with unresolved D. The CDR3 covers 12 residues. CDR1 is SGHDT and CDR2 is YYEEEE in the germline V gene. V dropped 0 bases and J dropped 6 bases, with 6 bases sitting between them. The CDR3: CASSLGAPEAFF. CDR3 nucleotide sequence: TGTGCCAGCAGCTTGGGGGCACCTGAAGCTTTCTTT. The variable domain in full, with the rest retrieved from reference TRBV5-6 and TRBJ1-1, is DAGVTQSPTHLIKTRGQQVTLRCSPKSGHDTVSWYQQALGQGPQFIFQYYEEEERQRGNFPDRFSGHQFPNYSSELNVNALLLGDSALYLCASSLGAPEAFFGQGTRLTVV.

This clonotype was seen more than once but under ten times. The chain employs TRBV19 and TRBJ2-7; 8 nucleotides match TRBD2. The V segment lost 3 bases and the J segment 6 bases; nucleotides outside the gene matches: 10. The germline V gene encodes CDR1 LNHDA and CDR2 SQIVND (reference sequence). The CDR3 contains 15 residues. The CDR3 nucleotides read TGTGCCAGTAGTATGGCGGGAGGCCCCTTCTCCGAGCAGTACTTC. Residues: CASSMAGGPFSEQYF.

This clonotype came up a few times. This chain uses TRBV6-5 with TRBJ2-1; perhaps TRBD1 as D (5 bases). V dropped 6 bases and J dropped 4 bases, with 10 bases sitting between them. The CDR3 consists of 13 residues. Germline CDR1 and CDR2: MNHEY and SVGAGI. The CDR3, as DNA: TGTGCCAGCAGATCTGACAGATACAATGAGCAGTTCTTC. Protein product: CASRSDRYNEQFF.

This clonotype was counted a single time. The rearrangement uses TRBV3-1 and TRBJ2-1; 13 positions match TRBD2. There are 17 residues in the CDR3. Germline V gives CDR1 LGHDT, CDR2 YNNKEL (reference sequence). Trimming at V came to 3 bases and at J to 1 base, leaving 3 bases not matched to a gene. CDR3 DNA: TGTGCCAGCAGCCACGGGACTAGCGGGACATCCTACAATGAGCAGTTCTTC. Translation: CASSHGTSGTSYNEQFF.

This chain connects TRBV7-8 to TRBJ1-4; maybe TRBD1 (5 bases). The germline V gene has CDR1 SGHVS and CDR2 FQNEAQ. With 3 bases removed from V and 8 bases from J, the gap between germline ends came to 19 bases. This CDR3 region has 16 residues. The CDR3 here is CASSFSGRGLGEKLFF. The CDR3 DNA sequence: TGTGCCAGCAGCTTTTCAGGGCGAGGTTTGGGCGAAAAACTGTTTTTT.

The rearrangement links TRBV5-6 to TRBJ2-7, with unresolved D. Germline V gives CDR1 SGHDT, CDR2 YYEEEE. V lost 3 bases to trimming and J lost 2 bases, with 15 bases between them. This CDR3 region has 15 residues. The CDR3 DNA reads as TGTGCCAGCAGCTCCCGACTTAAGGGCCCCTACGAGCAGTACTTC. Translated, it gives CASSSRLKGPYEQYF.

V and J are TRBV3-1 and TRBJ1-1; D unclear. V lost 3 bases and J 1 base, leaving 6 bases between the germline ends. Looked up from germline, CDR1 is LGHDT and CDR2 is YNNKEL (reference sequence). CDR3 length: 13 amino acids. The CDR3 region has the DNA TGTGCCAGCAGCCACCCTTCGAACACTGAAGCTTTCTTT. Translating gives CASSHPSNTEAFF.

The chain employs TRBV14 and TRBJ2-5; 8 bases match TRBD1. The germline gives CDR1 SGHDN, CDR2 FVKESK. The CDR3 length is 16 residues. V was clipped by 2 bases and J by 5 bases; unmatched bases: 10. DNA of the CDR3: TGTGCCAGCAGCCAAACCTTCGACAGGGGCTTGGAGACCCAGTACTTC. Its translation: CASSQTFDRGLETQYF.

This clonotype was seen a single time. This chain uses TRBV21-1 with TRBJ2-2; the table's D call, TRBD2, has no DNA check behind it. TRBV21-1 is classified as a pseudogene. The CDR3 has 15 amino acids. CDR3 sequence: CARGTSGSFTGELFF. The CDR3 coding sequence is TGTGCCAGAGGGACTAGCGGGAGCTTCACCGGGGAGCTGTTTTTT.

CDR3 nucleotide sequence: TGCGCCAGCAGCCAAGGCCTCGAGTACTATGGCTACACCTTC. Its protein product is CASSQGLEYYGYTF. The chain links TRBV4-3 to TRBJ1-2; no reliable D call. The V end lost 1 base, the J end lost 3 bases, and 9 bases lay between the germline ends. The germline gives CDR1 LGHNA, CDR2 YSLEER. CDR3 length: 14 amino acids.